This entry features one T cell receptor (beta chain) sequence. What this receptor recognizes is not known. Base qualities are not at hand, and no much larger clone is one base apart. The donors were healthy, HIV-negative adults with no recently reported acute infections or vaccinations. Only Caucasian adults living in Nashville, Tennessee, USA were represented among the donors. CD4+ T cells were enriched by magnetic negative selection, after which naive cells were positively selected on CD45RA and the negative fraction was taken as the memory subset. After blood collection by leukapheresis, PBMCs were isolated using Ficoll-Histopaque density gradient centrifugation and then cryopreserved in the vapor phase of liquid nitrogen. Analytical flow cytometry was used to check the purity and quantity of every magnetically sorted T cell population. Genomic DNA was isolated from each sorted fraction and quantified by UV absorbance on a Nanodrop 2000c.

This sample was included in a study of shared clonotypes between healthy human individuals (dated by TCRdb to about 2020). Background on the whole study: A couple of women and a few men aged 18 to 49 years were included in the cohort. To increase sequencing depth and limit assay-specific biases, different laboratories used diverse techniques to prepare libraries and sequence TCR repertoires. Per donor, leukapheresis produced somewhere between about 0.85 and 9.5 billion PBMCs. Blood TCR repertoires of five healthy adults were deeply sequenced to estimate repertoire size and the extent of clonotype sharing between individuals. For each donor, CD4 naive and CD4 memory were each run on three plates, CD8 naive on two plates, and CD8 memory on one plate.

Overall results and qualifications from the work: Rarefaction of sorted-subset datasets indicated incomplete sequencing despite the large sequencing depth. Because the study included only a small number of donors, the genetic and exposure-history diversity represented was limited. Based on pairwise subsampling, the degree of clonotype sharing among donors was expected to be affected by sequencing depth. Sampling was restricted to blood, and TCR repertoires in tissues likely differ from the TCR repertoires found in blood. Larger estimated clonotype richness was generally found for naive subsets than for memory subsets. When four donors were compared, the shared fraction of clonotypes was about 5.2% for naive CD4, approximately 3.5% for naive CD8, 2.3% for memory CD4, and roughly 0.4% for memory CD8. Compared with non-shared clonotypes, the clonotypes found in all four sorted-subset donors had higher generation probabilities.

TCR CDR3 regions were amplified from genomic DNA by multiplex PCR using the deep immunoSEQ assay. For each cell subset, the extracted genomic DNA was distributed evenly across all wells of several immunoSEQ 96-well plates, and each plate served as one replicate. For sorted subsets, 200 to 250 ng of genomic DNA, equivalent to 30,000 or so T cell genomes, went into each replicate PCR. The purified libraries were quantified using a Qubit 3.0 fluorometer, sized with a Bioanalyzer 2100, and then quantified again using the KAPA Library Quantification kit. Each immunoSEQ 96-well plate was sequenced on its own single-read 150-cycle Illumina NextSeq 550 flow cell. The paper's data handling went like this. The immunoSEQ output contained only junctional sequences without quality scores, so filtering could not match that applied to full-length reads. To assign V/J genes and CDR3, sequences were annotated using PyIR, a Python wrapper for IgBLAST v1.9, with IMGT germline references. Any read was removed if the V/J assignment was weak (E-value above 1e-6), the CDR3 was missing, or the read contained stop codons, out-of-frame junctions, or ambiguous translated residues. V3J clonotypes were defined by identical inferred V gene, J gene, and CDR3 amino acid sequence. To compute the percentage overlap between repertoires, the number of shared unique clonotypes was divided by the size of the smaller repertoire. RTK rarefaction, the Chao1 estimator, and Recon v2.1 estimates of unobserved clonotypes were used to assess repertoire richness. For all TCRbeta clonotypes obtained by the gDNA method from a few donors, generation probabilities were computed with OLGA. TCRdb carries this immuneACCESS record with in-frame sequences only. Its versions omit some clonotypes, under half of them owing to an unresolved V gene in the studies checked, with the rest unexplained. V, J and clone size are taken as reported in that table, and D and trimming were inferred from the DNA itself. The sample records more than 2,000,000 clones, around nine tenths of which are singletons. The ten largest account for around 0.14% of the sample.

The receptor was derived from a man younger than 35 in good health. Sequenced sample: naive CD4+ T cells sorted from blood. The intended sense of this specimen's cell subset or site label: CD45RA+ positively selected.

The CDR3 protein is CAWNPGDNSPLHF. The nucleotides are TGTGCCTGGAACCCCGGGGATAATTCACCCCTCCACTTT. The chain joins TRBV30 to TRBJ1-6, with the D gene not clear enough to name. Relative to germline, V is 4 bases shorter and J is 5 bases shorter, with 9 bases between their ends. The CDR3 spans 13 residues, from the cysteine through the phenylalanine. The DNA shown is the 39-base CDR3, in frame from base 1. Looking up the germline V gene (reference sequence) yields CDR1 GTSNPN and CDR2 SVGIG.